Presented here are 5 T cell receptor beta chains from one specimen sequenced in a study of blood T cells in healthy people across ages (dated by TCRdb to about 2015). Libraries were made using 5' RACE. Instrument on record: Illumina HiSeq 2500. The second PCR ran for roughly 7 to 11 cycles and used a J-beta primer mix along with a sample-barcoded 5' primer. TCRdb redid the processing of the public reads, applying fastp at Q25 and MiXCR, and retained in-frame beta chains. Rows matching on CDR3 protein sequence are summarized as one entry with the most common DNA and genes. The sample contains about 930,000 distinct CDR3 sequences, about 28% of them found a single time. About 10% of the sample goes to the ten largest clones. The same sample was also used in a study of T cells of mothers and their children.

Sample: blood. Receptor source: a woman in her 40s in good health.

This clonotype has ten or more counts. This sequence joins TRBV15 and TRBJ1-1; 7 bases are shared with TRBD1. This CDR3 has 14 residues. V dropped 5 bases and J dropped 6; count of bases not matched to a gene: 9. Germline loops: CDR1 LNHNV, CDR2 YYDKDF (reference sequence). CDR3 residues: CATSPRQGRAEAFF. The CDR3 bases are TGTGCCACCAGCCCTCGACAGGGAAGGGCTGAAGCTTTCTTT.

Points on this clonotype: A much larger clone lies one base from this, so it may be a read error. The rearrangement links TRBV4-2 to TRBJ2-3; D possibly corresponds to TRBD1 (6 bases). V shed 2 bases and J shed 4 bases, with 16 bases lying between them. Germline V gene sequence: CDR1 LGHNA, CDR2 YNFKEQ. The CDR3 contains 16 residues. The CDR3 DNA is TGTGCCAGCAGCCAAAATCTATCGCAGGGGCCAGATACGCAGTATTTT. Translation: CASSQNLSQGPDTQYF.

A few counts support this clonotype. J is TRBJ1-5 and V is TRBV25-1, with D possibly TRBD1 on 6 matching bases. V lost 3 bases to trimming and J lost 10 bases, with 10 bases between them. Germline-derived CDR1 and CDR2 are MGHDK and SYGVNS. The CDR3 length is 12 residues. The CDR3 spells CASSEQQGPQHF. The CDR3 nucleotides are TGTGCCAGCAGTGAGCAACAGGGTCCCCAGCATTTT.

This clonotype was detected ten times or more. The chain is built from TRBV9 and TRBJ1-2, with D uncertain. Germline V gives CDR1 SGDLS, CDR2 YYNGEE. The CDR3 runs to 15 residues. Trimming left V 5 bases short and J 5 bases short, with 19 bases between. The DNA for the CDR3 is TGTGCCAGCAGTCCCACTTTGGCGAACACGTATGGCTACACCTTC. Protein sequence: CASSPTLANTYGYTF.

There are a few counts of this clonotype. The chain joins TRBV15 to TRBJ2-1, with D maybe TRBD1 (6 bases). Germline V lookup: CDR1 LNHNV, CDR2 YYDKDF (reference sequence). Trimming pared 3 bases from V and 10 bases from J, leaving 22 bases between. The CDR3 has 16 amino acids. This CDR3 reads CATSRGRGRISREQFF. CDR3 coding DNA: TGTGCCACCAGCAGGGGCAGGGGCCGGATCTCCAGAGAGCAGTTCTTC. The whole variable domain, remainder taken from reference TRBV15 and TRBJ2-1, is DAMVIQNPRYQVTQFGKPVTLSCSQTLNHNVMYWYQQKSSQAPKLLFHYYDKDFNNEADTPDNFQSRRPNTSFCFLDIRSPGLGDTAMYLCATSRGRGRISREQFFGPGTRLTVL.